This entry is about one TCR beta chain. The antigen remains undetermined. As defined, naive CD8 cells were CD45RO-negative and positively selected for CCR7, with terminally differentiated effector memory CD45RA+ cells excluded. On sorted subsets, replicate PCRs used about 180 ng DNA, or tens of thousands of T cell genomes. The protocol was immunoSEQ multiplex PCR, while the TCRdb copy is restricted to in-frame clones and leaves out a portion. The sample includes around 2,100,000 clones, approximately 94% of them seen just once. The data are from a study of shared clonotypes between healthy human individuals. Study-level information: With ages of 18 to 49, the donors were two women and a few men.

Study-wide findings and caveats: Relative to clonotypes present in all four donors, those not shared had lower generation probabilities. A few donors had 5% to 6% of their naive CD4 clonotypes in common.

The germline gives CDR1 SGHTA, CDR2 FQGNSA. The CDR3 covers 15 residues. V was shortened by 5 bases and J by 5 bases, with 16 bases between the two germline ends. The sequenced sample consisted of naive CD8+ T cells sorted from blood. The origin of this receptor is a man between 18 and 35 years old in good health. The chain has TRBV7-2 and TRBJ2-1, with D perhaps TRBD2 (5 bases). In DNA form, the CDR3 reads TGTGCCAGCAGCACCTGGGAGAGTGTTGACAATGAGCAGTTCTTC. It specifies CASSTWESVDNEQFF.